This T cell receptor (beta chain) was recovered during a study of T cells after yellow fever vaccination. TCRdb used MiXCR to reprocess the 5' RACE reads, holding one entry per CDR3 protein. The table has hundreds of thousands of distinct CDR3 sequences, around 4% seen once. This clonotype showed up many times. V lost 5 bases to trimming and J lost 7 bases; unmatched junction nucleotides: 8. CDR1 is MDHEN and CDR2 is SYDVKM in the germline V gene. The CDR3 length is 14 residues. The TCR sequence derives from a man aged 18-30 years who received the YFV17D yellow fever vaccine. This sequence joins TRBV28 and TRBJ1-5; 7 bases map to TRBD1. This specimen consisted of PBMCs, obtained on the day of the yellow fever booster vaccination. CDR3 DNA: TGTGCCAGCAGTACCGGACAGGACTGGCAGCCCCAGCATTTT. It codes for CASSTGQDWQPQHF.